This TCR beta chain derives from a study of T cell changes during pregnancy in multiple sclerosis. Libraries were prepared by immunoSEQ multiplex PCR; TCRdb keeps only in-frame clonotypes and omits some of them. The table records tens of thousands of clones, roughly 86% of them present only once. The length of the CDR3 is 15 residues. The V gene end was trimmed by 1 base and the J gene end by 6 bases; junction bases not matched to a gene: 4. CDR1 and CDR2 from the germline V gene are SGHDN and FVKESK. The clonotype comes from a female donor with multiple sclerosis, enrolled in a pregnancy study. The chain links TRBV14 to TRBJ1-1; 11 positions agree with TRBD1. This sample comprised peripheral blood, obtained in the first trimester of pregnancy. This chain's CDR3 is CASSQVGQGVPEAFF. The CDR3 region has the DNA TGTGCCAGCAGCCAAGTGGGACAGGGGGTCCCTGAAGCTTTCTTT. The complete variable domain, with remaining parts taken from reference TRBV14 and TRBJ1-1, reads EAGVTQFPSHSVIEKGQTVTLRCDPISGHDNLYWYRRVMGKEIKFLLHFVKESKQDESGMPNNRFLAERTGGTYSTLKVQPAELEDSGVYFCASSQVGQGVPEAFFGQGTRLTVV.